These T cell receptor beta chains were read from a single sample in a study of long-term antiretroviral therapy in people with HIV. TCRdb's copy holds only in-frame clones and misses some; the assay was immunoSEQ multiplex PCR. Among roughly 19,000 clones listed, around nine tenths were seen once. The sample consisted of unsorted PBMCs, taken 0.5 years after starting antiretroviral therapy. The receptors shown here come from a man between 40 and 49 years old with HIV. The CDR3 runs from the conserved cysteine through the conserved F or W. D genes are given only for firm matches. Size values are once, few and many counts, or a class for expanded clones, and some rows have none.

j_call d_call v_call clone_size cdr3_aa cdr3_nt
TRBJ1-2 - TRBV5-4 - CASSPTPAYGYTF TGTGCCAGCAGCCCGACCCCTGCCTATGGCTACACCTTC
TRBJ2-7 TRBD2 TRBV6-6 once CASSYLGGGSGEQYF TGTGCCAGCAGTTACTTGGGCGGGGGGTCGGGTGAGCAGTACTTC
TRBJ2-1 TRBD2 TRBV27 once CASSFSGEYNEQFF TGTGCCAGCAGTTTTAGCGGGGAATACAATGAGCAGTTCTTC
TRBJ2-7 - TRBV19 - CASSLGRNSYEQYF TGTGCCAGTAGTCTCGGACGGAACTCCTACGAGCAGTACTTC
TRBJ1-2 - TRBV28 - CASRPNNYGYTF TGTGCCAGCAGACCGAACAACTATGGCTACACCTTC
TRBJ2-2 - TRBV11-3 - CASSHGGGSGPNTGELFF TGTGCCAGCAGCCATGGTGGGGGGAGCGGACCGAACACCGGGGAGCTGTTTTTT
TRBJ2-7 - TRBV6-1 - CASSGPGQGGEQYF TGTGCCAGCAGTGGTCCCGGGCAGGGCGGCGAGCAGTACTTC
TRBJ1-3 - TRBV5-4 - CASSAGENGNTIYF TGTGCCAGCAGTGCAGGGGAAAATGGAAACACCATATATTTT
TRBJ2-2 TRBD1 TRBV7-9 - CASRETGAVGELFF TGTGCCAGCAGAGAGACAGGGGCAGTCGGGGAGCTGTTTTTT
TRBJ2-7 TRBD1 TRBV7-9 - CASSSQGVVYEQYF TGTGCCAGCAGCTCCCAGGGGGTTGTATACGAGCAGTACTTC